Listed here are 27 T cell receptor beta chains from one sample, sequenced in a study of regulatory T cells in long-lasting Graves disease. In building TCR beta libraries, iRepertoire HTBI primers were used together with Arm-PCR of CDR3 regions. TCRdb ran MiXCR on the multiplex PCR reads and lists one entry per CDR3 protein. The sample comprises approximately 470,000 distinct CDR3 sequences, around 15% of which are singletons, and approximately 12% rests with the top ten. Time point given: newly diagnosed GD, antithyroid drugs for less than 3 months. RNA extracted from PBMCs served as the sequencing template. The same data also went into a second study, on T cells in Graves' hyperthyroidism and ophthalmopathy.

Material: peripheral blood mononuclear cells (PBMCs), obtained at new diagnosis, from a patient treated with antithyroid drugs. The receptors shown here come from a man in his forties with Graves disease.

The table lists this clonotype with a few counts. The CDR3 spells CASSAIGEKLFF. The CDR3 region has the DNA TGTGCCAGCAGTGCTATCGGTGAAAAACTGTTTTTT. This chain links TRBV25-1 with TRBJ1-4, with no clear D. V gave up 4 bases and J gave up 7 bases, with 7 bases separating them. Germline CDR1 MGHDK, CDR2 SYGVNS. The CDR3 is 12 amino acids.

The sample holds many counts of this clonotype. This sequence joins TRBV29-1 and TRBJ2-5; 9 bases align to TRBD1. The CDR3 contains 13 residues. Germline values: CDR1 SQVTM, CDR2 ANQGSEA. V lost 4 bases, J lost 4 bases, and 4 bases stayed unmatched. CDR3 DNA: TGCAGCGTTGTCACAGGGGGCGGAGAGACCCAGTACTTC. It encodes CSVVTGGGETQYF. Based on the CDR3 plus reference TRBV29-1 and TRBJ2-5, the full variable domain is SAVISQKPSRDICQRGTSLTIQCQVDSQVTMMFWYRQQPGQSLTLIATANQGSEATYESGFVIDKFPISRPNLTFSTLTVSNMSPEDSSIYLCSVVTGGGETQYFGPGTRLLVL.

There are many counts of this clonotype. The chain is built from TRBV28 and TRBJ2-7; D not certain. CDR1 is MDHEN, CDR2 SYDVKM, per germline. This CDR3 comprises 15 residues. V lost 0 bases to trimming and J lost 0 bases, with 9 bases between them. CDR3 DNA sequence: TGTGCCAGCAGTTTATGGGCAGCGAGCTCCTACGAGCAGTACTTC. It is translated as CASSLWAASSYEQYF. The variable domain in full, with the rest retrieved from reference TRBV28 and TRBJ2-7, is DVKVTQSSRYLVKRTGEKVFLECVQDMDHENMFWYRQDPGLGLRLIYFSYDVKMKEKGDIPEGYSVSREKKERFSLILESASTNQTSMYLCASSLWAASSYEQYFGPGTRLTVT.

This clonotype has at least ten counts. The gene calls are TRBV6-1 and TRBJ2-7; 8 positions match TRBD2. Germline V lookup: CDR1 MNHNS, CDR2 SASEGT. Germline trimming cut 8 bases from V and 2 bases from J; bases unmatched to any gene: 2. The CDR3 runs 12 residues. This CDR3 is CASELAAYEQYF. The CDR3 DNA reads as TGTGCCAGCGAACTAGCGGCCTACGAGCAGTACTTC.

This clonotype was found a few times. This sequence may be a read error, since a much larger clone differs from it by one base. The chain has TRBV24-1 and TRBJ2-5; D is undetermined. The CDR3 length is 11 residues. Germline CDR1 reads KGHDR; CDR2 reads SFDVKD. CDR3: CATSDLETQCF. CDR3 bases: TGTGCCACCAGTGATTTGGAGACCCAGTGCTTC.

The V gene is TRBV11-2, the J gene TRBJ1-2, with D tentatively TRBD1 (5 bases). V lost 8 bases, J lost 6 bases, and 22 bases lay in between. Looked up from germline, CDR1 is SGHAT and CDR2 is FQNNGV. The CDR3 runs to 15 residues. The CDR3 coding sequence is TGTGCCAGCGGCTCCGTAACCCAGGGAGACAATGGCTACACCTTC. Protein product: CASGSVTQGDNGYTF.

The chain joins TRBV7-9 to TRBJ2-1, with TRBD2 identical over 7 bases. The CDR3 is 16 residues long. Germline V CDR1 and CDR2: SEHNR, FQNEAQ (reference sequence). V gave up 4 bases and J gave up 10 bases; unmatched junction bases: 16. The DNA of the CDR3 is TGTGCCAGCAGCTCAACTGCCGGGACTACGAATGGCGAGCAGTTCTTC. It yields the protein CASSSTAGTTNGEQFF.

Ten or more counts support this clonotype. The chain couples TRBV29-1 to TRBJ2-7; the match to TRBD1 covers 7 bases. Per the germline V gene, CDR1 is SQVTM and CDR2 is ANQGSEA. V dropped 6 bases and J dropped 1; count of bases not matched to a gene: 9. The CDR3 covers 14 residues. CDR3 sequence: CSVGGLGQSYEQYF. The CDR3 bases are TGCAGCGTAGGGGGTTTGGGACAGTCCTACGAGCAGTACTTC.

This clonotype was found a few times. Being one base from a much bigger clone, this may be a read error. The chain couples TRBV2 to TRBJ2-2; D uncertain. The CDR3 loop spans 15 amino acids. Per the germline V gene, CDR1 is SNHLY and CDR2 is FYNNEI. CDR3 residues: CACSEVVGNTGELFF. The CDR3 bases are TGTGCCTGCAGTGAAGTCGTGGGGAACACCGGGGAGCTGTTTTTT. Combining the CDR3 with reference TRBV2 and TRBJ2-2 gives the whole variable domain EPEVTQTPSHQVTQMGQEVILRCVPISNHLYFYWYRQILGQKVEFLVSFYNNEISEKSEIFDDQFSVERPDGSNFTLKIRSTKLEDSAMYFCACSEVVGNTGELFFGEGSRLTVL.

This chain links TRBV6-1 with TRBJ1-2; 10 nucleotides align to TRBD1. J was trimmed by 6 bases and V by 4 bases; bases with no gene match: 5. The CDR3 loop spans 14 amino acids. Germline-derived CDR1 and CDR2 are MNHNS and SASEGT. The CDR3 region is CASSAETGGHGYTF. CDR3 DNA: TGTGCCAGCAGTGCCGAGACAGGGGGCCATGGCTACACCTTC.

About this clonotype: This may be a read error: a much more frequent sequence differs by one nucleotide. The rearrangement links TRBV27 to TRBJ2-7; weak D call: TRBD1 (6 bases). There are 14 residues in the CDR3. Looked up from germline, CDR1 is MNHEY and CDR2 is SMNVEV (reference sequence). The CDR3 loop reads CAGSPIGTGFEQYF. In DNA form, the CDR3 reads TGTGCCGGCAGTCCGATAGGTACAGGGTTCGAGCAGTACTTC.

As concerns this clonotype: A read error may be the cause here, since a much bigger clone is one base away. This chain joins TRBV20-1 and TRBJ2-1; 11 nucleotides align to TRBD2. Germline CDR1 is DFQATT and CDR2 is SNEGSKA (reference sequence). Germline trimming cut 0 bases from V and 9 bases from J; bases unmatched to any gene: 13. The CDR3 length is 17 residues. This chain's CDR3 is CSARDSRIAGGDSEQFF. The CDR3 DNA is TGCAGTGCTAGAGATTCGAGAATAGCGGGAGGGGACAGTGAGCAGTTCTTC.

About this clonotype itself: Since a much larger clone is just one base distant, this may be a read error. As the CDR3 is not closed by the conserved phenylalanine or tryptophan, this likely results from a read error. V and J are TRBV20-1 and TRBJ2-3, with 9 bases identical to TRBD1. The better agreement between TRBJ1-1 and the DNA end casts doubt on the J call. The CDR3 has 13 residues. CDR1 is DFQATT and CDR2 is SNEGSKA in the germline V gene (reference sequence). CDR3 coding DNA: TGCAGTGCTAGTGGGACAGGGAGCGCTGAAGCTTTCCTT. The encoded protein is CSASGTGSAEAFL.

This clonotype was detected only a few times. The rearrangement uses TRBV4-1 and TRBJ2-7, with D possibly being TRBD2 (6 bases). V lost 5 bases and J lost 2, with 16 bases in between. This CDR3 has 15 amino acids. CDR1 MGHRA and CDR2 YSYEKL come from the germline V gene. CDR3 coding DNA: TGCGCCAGCAGCTGGAGGGACCTCAGGGCCTACGAGCAGTACTTC. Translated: CASSWRDLRAYEQYF.

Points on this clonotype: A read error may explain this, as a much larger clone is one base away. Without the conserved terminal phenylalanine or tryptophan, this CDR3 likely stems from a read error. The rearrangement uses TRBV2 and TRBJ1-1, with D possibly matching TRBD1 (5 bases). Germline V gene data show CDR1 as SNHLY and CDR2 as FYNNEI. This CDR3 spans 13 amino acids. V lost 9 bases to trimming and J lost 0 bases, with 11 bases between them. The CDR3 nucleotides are TGTGCCAGGGGACTGAAGATGAACACTGAAGCTTTCTCT. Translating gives CARGLKMNTEAFS.

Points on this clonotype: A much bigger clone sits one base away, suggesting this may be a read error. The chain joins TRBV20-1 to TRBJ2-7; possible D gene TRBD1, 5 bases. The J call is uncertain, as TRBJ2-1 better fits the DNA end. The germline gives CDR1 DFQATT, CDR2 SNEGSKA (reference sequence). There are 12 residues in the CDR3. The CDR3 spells CSAKDTHHEQFF. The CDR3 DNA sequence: TGCAGTGCTAAGGACACCCATCATGAGCAGTTCTTC.

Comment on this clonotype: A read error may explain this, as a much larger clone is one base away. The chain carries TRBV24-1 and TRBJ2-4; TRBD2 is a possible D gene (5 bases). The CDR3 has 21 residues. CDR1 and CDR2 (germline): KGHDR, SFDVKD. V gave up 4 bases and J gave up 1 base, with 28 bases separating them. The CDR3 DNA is TGTGCCACCAGTGAACCCGGACTCCCCGCGGCTACGCCCCTGGCCAAAAACATTCAGTACTTC. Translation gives CATSEPGLPAATPLAKNIQYF.

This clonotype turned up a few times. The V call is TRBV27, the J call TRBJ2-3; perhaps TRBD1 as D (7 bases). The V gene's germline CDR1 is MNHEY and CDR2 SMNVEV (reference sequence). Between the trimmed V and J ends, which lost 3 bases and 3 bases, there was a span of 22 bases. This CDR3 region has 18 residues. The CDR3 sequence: CASSFLEGAGFRTDTQYF. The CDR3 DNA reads TGTGCCAGCAGTTTCCTCGAGGGGGCGGGATTTAGGACAGATACGCAGTATTTT.

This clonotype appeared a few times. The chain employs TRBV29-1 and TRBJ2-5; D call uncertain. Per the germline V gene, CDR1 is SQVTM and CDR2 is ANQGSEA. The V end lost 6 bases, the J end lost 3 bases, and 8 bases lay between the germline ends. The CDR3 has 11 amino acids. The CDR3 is CSVKLEETQYF. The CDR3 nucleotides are TGCAGCGTCAAGCTTGAAGAGACCCAGTACTTC.

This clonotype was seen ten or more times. The CDR3 coding sequence is TGTGCCAGCAGTTTGGGGGGGTTCAACGAGCAGTACTTC. As protein: CASSLGGFNEQYF. The genes are TRBV28 and TRBJ2-7; 7 bases match TRBD2. CDR3 length: 13 amino acids. V dropped 3 bases and J dropped 5; count of bases not matched to a gene: 4. Germline V gene data show CDR1 as MDHEN and CDR2 as SYDVKM.

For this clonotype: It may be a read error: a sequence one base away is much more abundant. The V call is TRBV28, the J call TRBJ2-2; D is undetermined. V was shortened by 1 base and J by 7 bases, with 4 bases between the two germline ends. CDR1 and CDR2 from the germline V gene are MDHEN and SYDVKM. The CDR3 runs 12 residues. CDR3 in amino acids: CASSLYDGELFF. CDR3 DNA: TGTGCCAGCAGTTTATATGACGGGGAGCTGTTTTTT.

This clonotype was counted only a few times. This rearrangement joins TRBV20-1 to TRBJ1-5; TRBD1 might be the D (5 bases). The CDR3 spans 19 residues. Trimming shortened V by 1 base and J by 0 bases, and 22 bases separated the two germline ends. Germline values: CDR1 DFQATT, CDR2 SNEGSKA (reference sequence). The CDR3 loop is CSARATTDPDYYSNQPQHF. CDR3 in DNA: TGCAGTGCTAGAGCTACGACAGACCCGGACTATTATAGCAATCAGCCCCAGCATTTT.

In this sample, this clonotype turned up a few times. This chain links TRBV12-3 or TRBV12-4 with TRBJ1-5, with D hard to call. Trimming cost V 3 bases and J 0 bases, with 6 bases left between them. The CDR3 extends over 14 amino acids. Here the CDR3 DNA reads TGTGCCAGCAGTTTTTGGTATAGCAATCAGCCCCAGCATTTT. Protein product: CASSFWYSNQPQHF.

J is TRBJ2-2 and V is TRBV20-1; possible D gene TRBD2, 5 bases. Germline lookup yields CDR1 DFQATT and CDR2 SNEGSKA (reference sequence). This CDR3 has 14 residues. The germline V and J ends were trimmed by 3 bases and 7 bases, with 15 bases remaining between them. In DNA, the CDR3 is TGCAGTGCTAGTATGACTACCTGGGGCGGGGAGCTGTTTTTT. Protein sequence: CSASMTTWGGELFF.

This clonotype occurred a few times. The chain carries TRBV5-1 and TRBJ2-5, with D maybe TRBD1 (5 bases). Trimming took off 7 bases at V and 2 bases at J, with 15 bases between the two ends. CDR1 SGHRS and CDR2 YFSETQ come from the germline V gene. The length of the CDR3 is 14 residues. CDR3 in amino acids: CASRWNQGQETQYF. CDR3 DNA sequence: TGCGCCAGCCGCTGGAACCAGGGACAAGAGACCCAGTACTTC.

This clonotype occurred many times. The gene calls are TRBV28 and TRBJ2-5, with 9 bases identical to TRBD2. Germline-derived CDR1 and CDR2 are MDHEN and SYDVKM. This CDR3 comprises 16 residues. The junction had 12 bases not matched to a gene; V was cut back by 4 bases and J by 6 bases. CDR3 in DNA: TGTGCCAGCAGTTCCGGAATAGCGGGAGTTCGGAAGACCCAGTACTTC. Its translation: CASSSGIAGVRKTQYF.

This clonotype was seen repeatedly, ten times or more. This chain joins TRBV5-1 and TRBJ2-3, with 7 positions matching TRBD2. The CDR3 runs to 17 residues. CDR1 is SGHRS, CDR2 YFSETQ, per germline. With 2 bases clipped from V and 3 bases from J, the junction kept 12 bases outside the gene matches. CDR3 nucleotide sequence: TGCGCCAGCAGCTTAGGGTCTAGCGGTTCCGTTACAGATACGCAGTATTTT. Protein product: CASSLGSSGSVTDTQYF.